This T cell receptor beta chain was identified in a study of T cells after yellow fever vaccination. The ends lost 7 bases at V and 1 base at J; junction bases unmatched: 5. The CDR3 loop spans 14 amino acids. Germline V gene sequence: CDR1 SEHNR, CDR2 FQNEAQ (reference sequence). TCRdb reprocessed the 5' RACE reads via MiXCR and lists one record per CDR3 protein. The sample lists under 250,000 distinct CDR3 sequences; about 7% were seen once. The chain has TRBV7-9 and TRBJ2-3, with 7 positions matching TRBD2. The clonotype was recovered from a man aged 25-40 years who received the YFV17D yellow fever vaccine. Sequencing was performed on CD4+ T cells sorted from PBMCs, taken 15 days after the yellow fever booster vaccination. The CDR3: CASNPAGGTDTQYF. For the CDR3, the DNA is TGTGCCAGCAACCCCGCGGGAGGCACAGATACGCAGTATTTT. Full variable domain (remainder filled in from reference TRBV7-9 and TRBJ2-3): DTGVSQNPRHKITKRGQNVTFRCDPISEHNRLYWYRQTLGQGPEFLTYFQNEAQLEKSRLLSDRFSAERPKGSFSTLEIQRTEQGDSAMYLCASNPAGGTDTQYFGPGTRLTVL.